These 15 T cell receptor beta chains were sequenced from one sample in a study of low-dose radiotherapy and immunotherapy resistance in tumors (dated by TCRdb to between 2021 and 2024). The time point label here, explained by the study, means: before trial treatment. TCRdb lists the instrument as Illumina HiSeq 2500. To make first-strand cDNA, Superscript III was used along with a set of TRAV- and TRBV-specific primers so that both the TCRalpha and TCRbeta chains were covered. TCRs were amplified with Phusion for approximately 18 PCR cycles, with a constant-region primer paired with the adapter attached to the V primers. Clones were called with MiXCR by TCRdb after fastp trimmed the public reads at Q25, and only in-frame beta chains were retained. Identical CDR3 proteins give one entry, which carries the most common genes and DNA. The sample records 64,000 or so distinct CDR3 sequences, roughly 29% of which are singletons. The ten largest clones take up 6.6% of the sample.

The material sequenced was PBMCs, taken before treatment. The receptors stem from a male donor with rectosigmoid adenocarcinoma.

This clonotype has at least ten counts. The genes are TRBV3-1 and TRBJ2-3; D may correspond to TRBD1 or TRBD2 (5 bases each). The germline V and J ends were trimmed by 5 bases and 2 bases, with 11 bases remaining between them. Germline CDR1 LGHDT, CDR2 YNNKEL (reference sequence). The length of the CDR3 is 14 residues. CDR3 amino acids: CASSRRDATDTQYF. The DNA for the CDR3 is TGTGCCAGCAGCAGACGGGACGCCACAGATACGCAGTATTTT.

To note about this clonotype: This probably arose from a read error, given a far larger clone one base away. The CDR3 here is CASSSTTYEQFF. Here the CDR3 DNA reads TGTGCCAGCAGTTCGACTACCTACGAGCAGTTCTTC. This chain joins TRBV6-1 and TRBJ2-1, with D perhaps TRBD2 (5 bases). Trimming shortened V by 5 bases and J by 10 bases, and 12 bases separated the two germline ends. CDR1 and CDR2 from the germline V gene are MNHNS and SASEGT. The CDR3 totals 12 residues.

There are many counts of this clonotype. The V and J genes are TRBV7-7 and TRBJ2-2; D gene ambiguous. The CDR3 runs 13 residues. Germline values: CDR1 SSHAT, CDR2 FNYEAQ (reference sequence). Trimming left V 3 bases short and J 1 base short, with 3 bases between. In DNA, the CDR3 is TGTGCCAGCAGCTTCGAGAACACCGGGGAGCTGTTTTTT. Amino acid sequence: CASSFENTGELFF.

A remark on this clonotype: The likely explanation is a read error, given a far larger clone one base away. The J gene is TRBJ2-1, the V gene TRBV28, with D perhaps assigned TRBD1 or TRBD2 (5 bases each). The CDR3 covers 14 residues. V dropped 5 bases and J dropped 10 bases, with 18 bases sitting between them. Germline-derived CDR1 and CDR2 are MDHEN and SYDVKM. Here the CDR3 DNA reads TGTGCCAGCAGTGCCTGGGACGGTACCTACGAGCAGTTCTTC. It is translated as CASSAWDGTYEQFF.

About this clonotype itself: This probably arose from a read error, given a far larger clone one base away. CDR3 in amino acids: CATATGRLAGGPQETQFF. For the CDR3, the DNA is TGTGCCACAGCGACAGGGCGGCTAGCGGGAGGACCTCAAGAGACCCAGTTCTTC. The V and J genes are TRBV24-1 and TRBJ2-1; TRBD2 matches 11 bases. Germline CDR1 reads KGHDR; CDR2 reads SFDVKD. V lost 10 bases, J lost 13 bases, and 26 bases stayed unmatched. CDR3 length: 18 residues.

This clonotype was picked up many times. The chain recombines TRBV2 with TRBJ2-2; D is uncertain. Trimming cost V 2 bases and J 3 bases, with 7 bases left between them. Germline-derived CDR1 and CDR2 are SNHLY and FYNNEI. There are 14 residues in the CDR3. DNA of the CDR3: TGTGCCAGCAGTGAATTTAGGTACACCGGGGAGCTGTTTTTT. As protein: CASSEFRYTGELFF.

The rearrangement uses TRBV3-1 and TRBJ2-6; possibly TRBD1 for D (5 bases). Germline CDR1 and CDR2: LGHDT and YNNKEL (reference sequence). V was clipped by 8 bases and J by 0 bases, with 14 bases between them. The CDR3 is made up of 16 amino acids. The chain's CDR3 is CASSGQLFSGANVLTF. CDR3 nucleotides: TGTGCCAGCTCAGGGCAGCTATTCTCTGGGGCCAACGTCCTGACTTTC. Full variable domain (outside the CDR3, taken from reference TRBV3-1 and TRBJ2-6): DTAVSQTPKYLVTQMGNDKSIKCEQNLGHDTMYWYKQDSKKFLKIMFSYNNKELIINETVPNRFSPKSPDKAHLNLHINSLELGDSAVYFCASSGQLFSGANVLTFGAGSRLTVL.

This chain links TRBV28 with TRBJ2-5; D is possibly TRBD2 (6 bases). Germline V gene lookup returns CDR1 MDHEN and CDR2 SYDVKM. V was trimmed by 5 bases and J by 4 bases, leaving 14 bases between them. The CDR3 totals 14 residues. CDR3 residues: CASSPQAGRETQYF. As DNA, the CDR3 is TGTGCCAGCAGTCCTCAGGCGGGGCGAGAGACCCAGTACTTC.

This clonotype was seen ten or more times. This chain uses TRBV29-1 with TRBJ2-7; 9 bases agree with TRBD2. The CDR3 spans 13 residues. Germline V gene sequence: CDR1 SQVTM, CDR2 ANQGSEA. CDR3 region: CSGTSQDSYEQYF. CDR3 DNA sequence: TGCAGTGGGACTAGCCAGGATTCCTACGAGCAGTACTTC.

This clonotype has ten or more counts. The chain uses TRBV7-9 and TRBJ2-5; TRBD2 is a possible D gene (5 bases). V lost 0 bases and J lost 5, with 10 bases in between. The CDR3 spans 14 residues. Germline V gives CDR1 SEHNR, CDR2 FQNEAQ (reference sequence). The CDR3 DNA sequence: TGTGCCAGCAGCTTAGCCGGATCGGGGGAGACCCAGTACTTC. It specifies CASSLAGSGETQYF.

There are many counts of this clonotype. The chain employs TRBV13 and TRBJ2-7; 10 bases fit TRBD2. V was pared by 5 bases and J by 7 bases, with 5 bases of the junction left unmatched. Germline-derived CDR1 and CDR2 are PRHDT and FYEKMQ (reference sequence). This CDR3 contains 13 residues. The DNA of the CDR3 is TGTGCCAGCAGCCCGCGGACTAGCGGTGAGCAGTACTTC. Translation gives CASSPRTSGEQYF.

In the case of this clonotype: One base separates it from a far larger clone, so it is likely a read error. The chain links TRBV20-1 to TRBJ2-7; 10 positions match TRBD2. Germline V gene sequence: CDR1 DFQATT, CDR2 SNEGSKA (reference sequence). The CDR3 contains 16 residues. The V gene end was trimmed by 6 bases and the J gene end by 7 bases; junction bases not matched to a gene: 18. CDR3 coding DNA: TGCAGTGCCCTACTCCTAGCGGGAGAACCCTACAATGAGCAGTACTTC. It codes for CSALLLAGEPYNEQYF.

This clonotype has more than one count but fewer than ten. The CDR3 loop reads CASSSRDRRNTIYF. The CDR3 coding sequence is TGCGCCAGCAGCTCCCGGGACAGAAGAAACACCATATATTTT. V is TRBV5-1 and J is TRBJ1-3; TRBD1 agrees at 7 bases. V shed 3 bases, J shed 5 bases, and the junction held 5 bases outside the gene matches. The CDR3 runs to 14 residues. Germline lookup yields CDR1 SGHRS and CDR2 YFSETQ.

This clonotype is medium-sized in the sample. The rearrangement links TRBV28 to TRBJ1-5, with 9 bases fitting TRBD1. The germline CDR1 and CDR2 sequences are MDHEN and SYDVKM. V lost 7 bases to trimming and J lost 6 bases; unmatched junction nucleotides: 4. CDR3 length: 13 residues. The CDR3 coding sequence is TGTGCCAGCACACAGGGGGCCAGTCAGCCCCAGCATTTT. Translation gives CASTQGASQPQHF.

V and J are TRBV5-8 and TRBJ1-5, with a tentative D call TRBD1 (6 bases). This CDR3 is 17 amino acids long. V gave up 4 bases and J gave up 0 bases, with 17 bases separating them. CDR1 and CDR2 (germline): SGHTS, YDEGEE. In DNA, the CDR3 is TGTGCCAGCAGCAAACCGGTGGACAGCTATAGCAATCAGCCCCAGCATTTT. This encodes CASSKPVDSYSNQPQHF. The entire variable domain, with the rest obtained from reference TRBV5-8 and TRBJ1-5, is as follows: EAGVTQSPTHLIKTRGQQATLRCSPISGHTSVYWYQQALGLGLQFLLWYDEGEERNRGNFPPRFSGRQFPNYSSELNVNALELEDSALYLCASSKPVDSYSNQPQHFGDGTRLSIL.